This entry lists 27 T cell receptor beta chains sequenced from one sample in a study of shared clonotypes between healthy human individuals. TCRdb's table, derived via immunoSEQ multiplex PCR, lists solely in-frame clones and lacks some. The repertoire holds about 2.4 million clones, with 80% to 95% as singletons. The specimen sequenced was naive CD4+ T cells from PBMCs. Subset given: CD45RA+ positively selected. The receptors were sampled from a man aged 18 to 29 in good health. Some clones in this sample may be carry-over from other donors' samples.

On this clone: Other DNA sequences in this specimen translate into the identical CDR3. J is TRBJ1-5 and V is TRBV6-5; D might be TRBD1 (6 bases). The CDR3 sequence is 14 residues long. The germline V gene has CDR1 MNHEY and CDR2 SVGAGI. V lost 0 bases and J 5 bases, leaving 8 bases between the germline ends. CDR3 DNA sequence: TGTGCCAGCAGTTACTCGACAGGTGATCAGCCCCAGCATTTT. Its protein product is CASSYSTGDQPQHF.

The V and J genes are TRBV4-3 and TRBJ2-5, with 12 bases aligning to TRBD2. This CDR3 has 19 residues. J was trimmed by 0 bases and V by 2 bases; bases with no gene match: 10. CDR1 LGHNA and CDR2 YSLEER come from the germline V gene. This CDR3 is CASSQSRLAGGIHQETQYF. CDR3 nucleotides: TGCGCCAGCAGCCAAAGCAGGCTAGCGGGAGGGATACACCAAGAGACCCAGTACTTC.

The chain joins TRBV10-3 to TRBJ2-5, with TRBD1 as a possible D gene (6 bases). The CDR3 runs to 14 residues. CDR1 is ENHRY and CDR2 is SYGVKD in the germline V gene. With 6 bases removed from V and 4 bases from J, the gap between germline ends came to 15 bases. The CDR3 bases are TGTGCCATCAGCCCGGGACAAAGGACAGAGACCCAGTACTTC. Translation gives CAISPGQRTETQYF.

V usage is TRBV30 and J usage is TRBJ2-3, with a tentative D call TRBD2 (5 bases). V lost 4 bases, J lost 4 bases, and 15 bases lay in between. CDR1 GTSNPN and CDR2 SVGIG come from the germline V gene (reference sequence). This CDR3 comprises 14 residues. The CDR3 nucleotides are TGTGCCTGGACCCGAACCTCCGGGGCAGATACGCAGTATTTT. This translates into CAWTRTSGADTQYF.

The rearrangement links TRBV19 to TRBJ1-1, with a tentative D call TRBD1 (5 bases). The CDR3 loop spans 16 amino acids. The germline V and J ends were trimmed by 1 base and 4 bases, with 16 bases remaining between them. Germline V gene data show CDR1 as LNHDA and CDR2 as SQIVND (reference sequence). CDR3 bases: TGTGCCAGTAGTATAGTGGGGCCTATGGGAGTCACTGAAGCTTTCTTT. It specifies CASSIVGPMGVTEAFF. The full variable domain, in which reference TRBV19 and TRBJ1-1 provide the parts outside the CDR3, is DGGITQSPKYLFRKEGQNVTLSCEQNLNHDAMYWYRQDPGQGLRLIYYSQIVNDFQKGDIAEGYSVSREKKESFPLTVTSAQKNPTAFYLCASSIVGPMGVTEAFFGQGTRLTVV.

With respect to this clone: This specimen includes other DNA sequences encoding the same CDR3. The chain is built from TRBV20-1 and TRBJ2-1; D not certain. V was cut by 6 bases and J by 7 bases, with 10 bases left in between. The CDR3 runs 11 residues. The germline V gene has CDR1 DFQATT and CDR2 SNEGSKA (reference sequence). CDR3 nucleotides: TGCAGTGCCCGGCTGGGGAATGAGCAGTTCTTC. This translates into CSARLGNEQFF.

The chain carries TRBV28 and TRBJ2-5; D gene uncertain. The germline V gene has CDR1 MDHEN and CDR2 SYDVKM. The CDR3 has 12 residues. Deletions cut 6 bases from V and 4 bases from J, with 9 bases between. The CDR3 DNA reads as TGTGCCAGCAGAGAGACGGTAGAGACCCAGTACTTC. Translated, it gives CASRETVETQYF.

This CDR3 reads CASSYVTSGRAYEQFF. In DNA, the CDR3 is TGTGCCAGCAGTTACGTCACTAGCGGGAGGGCCTATGAGCAGTTCTTC. This chain uses TRBV6-5 with TRBJ2-1; 13 bases agree with TRBD2. V was clipped by 2 bases and J by 8 bases; unmatched bases: 6. Per germline, CDR1 MNHEY and CDR2 SVGAGI. The length of the CDR3 is 16 residues.

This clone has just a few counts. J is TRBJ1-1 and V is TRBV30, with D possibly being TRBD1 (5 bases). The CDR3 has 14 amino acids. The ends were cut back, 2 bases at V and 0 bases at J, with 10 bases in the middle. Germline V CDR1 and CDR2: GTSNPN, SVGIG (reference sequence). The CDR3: CAWSQGQMNTEAFF. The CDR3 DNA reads TGTGCCTGGAGTCAAGGACAAATGAACACTGAAGCTTTCTTT.

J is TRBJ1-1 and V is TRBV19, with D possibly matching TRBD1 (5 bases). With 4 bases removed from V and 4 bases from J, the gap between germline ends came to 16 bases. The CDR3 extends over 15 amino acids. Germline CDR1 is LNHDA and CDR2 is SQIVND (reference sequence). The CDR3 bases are TGTGCCAGTAGTACGACCAGGGCTCAGGCCACTGAAGCTTTCTTT. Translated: CASSTTRAQATEAFF.

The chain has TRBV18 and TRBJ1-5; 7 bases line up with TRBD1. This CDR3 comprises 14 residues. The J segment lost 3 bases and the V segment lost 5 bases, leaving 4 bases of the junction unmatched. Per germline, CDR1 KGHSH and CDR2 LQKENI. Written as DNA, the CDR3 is TGTGCCAGCTCAACACAGGGGTTCAATCAGCCCCAGCATTTT. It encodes CASSTQGFNQPQHF.

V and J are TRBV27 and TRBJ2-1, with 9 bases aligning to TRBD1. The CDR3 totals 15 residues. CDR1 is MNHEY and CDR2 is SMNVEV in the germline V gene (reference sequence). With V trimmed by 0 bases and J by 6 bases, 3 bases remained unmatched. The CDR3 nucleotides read TGTGCCAGCAGTTTATCCAGGACAGGGGCCAATGAGCAGTTCTTC. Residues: CASSLSRTGANEQFF.

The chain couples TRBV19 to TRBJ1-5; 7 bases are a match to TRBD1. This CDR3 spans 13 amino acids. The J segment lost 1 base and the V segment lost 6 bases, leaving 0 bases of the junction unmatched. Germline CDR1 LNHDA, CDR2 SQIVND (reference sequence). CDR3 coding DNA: TGTGCCAGTAGGGACAGGAGCAATCAGCCCCAGCATTTT. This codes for CASRDRSNQPQHF.

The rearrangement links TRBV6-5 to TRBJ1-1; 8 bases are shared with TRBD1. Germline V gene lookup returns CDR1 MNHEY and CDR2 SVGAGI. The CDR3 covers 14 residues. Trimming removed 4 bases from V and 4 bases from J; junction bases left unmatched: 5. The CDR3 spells CASSSRQGPTEAFF. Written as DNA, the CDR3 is TGTGCCAGCAGTTCCCGACAGGGGCCCACTGAAGCTTTCTTT.

CDR3 sequence: CATSSDVAGILTDTQYF. CDR3 sequence (DNA): TGTGCCACCAGCTCCGATGTGGCGGGAATTTTAACAGATACGCAGTATTTT. The V and J genes are TRBV15 and TRBJ2-3; D might be TRBD2 (6 bases). V was trimmed by 5 bases and J by 3 bases, leaving 21 bases between them. The CDR3 covers 17 residues. Germline V lookup: CDR1 LNHNV, CDR2 YYDKDF (reference sequence).

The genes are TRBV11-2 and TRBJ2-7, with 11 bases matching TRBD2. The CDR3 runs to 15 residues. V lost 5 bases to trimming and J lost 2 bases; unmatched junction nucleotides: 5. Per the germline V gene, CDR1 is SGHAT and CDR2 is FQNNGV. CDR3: CASSTVAGGTYEQYF. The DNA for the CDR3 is TGTGCCAGCAGCACCGTAGCGGGAGGGACCTACGAGCAGTACTTC.

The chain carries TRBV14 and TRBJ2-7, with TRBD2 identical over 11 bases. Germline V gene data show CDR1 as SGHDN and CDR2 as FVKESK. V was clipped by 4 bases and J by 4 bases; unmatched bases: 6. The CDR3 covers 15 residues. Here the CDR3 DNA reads TGTGCCAGCAGCCCCACTAGCGGGAGTACATACGAGCAGTACTTC. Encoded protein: CASSPTSGSTYEQYF.

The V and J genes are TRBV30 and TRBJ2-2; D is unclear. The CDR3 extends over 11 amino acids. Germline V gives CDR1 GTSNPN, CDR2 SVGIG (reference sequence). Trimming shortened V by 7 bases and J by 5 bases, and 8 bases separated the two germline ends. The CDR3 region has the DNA TGTGCCTATACAGAAACCGGGGAGCTGTTTTTT. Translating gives CAYTETGELFF.

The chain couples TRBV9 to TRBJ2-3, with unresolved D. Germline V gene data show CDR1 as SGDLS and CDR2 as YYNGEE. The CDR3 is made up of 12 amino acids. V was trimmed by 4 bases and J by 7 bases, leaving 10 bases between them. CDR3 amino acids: CASSNVIYTQYF. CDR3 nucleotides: TGTGCCAGCAGCAACGTTATTTATACGCAGTATTTT.

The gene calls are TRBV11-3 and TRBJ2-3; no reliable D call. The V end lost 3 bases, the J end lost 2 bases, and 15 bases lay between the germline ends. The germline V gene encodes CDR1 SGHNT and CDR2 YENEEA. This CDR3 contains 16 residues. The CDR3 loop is CASSFGPLSLTDTQYF. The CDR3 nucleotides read TGTGCCAGCAGCTTTGGACCCCTAAGTCTCACAGATACGCAGTATTTT.

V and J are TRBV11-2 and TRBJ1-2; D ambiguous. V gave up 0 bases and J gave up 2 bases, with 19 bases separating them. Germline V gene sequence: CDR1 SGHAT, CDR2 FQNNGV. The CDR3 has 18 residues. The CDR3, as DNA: TGTGCCAGCAGCTTAGATTATGTCAGGATAAGTCCGAACTATGGCTACACCTTC. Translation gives CASSLDYVRISPNYGYTF.

In DNA form, the CDR3 reads TGCAGCGTTGGGGGGGCCGGGACAGGTGGTGAAGCTTTCTTT. Its translation is CSVGGAGTGGEAFF. The chain joins TRBV29-1 to TRBJ1-1; TRBD1 agrees at 8 bases. V shed 4 bases, J shed 7 bases, and the junction held 11 bases outside the gene matches. The CDR3 length is 14 residues. From germline, CDR1 is SQVTM and CDR2 ANQGSEA.

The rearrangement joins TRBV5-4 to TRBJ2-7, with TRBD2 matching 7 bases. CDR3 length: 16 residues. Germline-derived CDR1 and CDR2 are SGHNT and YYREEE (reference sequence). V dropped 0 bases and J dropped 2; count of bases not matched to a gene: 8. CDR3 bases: TGTGCCAGCAGCTTGGCCGTGGGGGGAGGGCCCTACGAGCAGTACTTC. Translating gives CASSLAVGGGPYEQYF.

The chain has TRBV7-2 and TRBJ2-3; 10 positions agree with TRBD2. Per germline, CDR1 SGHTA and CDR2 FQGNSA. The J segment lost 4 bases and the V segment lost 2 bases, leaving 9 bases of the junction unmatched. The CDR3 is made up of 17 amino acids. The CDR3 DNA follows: TGTGCCAGCAGCTTAAAGCGGGAGGGCCGATGGGCAGATACGCAGTATTTT. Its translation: CASSLKREGRWADTQYF. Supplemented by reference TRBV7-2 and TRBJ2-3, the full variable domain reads GAGVSQSPSNKVTEKGKDVELRCDPISGHTALYWYRQSLGQGLEFLIYFQGNSAPDKSGLPSDRFSAERTGGSVSTLTIQRTQQEDSAVYLCASSLKREGRWADTQYFGPGTRLTVL.

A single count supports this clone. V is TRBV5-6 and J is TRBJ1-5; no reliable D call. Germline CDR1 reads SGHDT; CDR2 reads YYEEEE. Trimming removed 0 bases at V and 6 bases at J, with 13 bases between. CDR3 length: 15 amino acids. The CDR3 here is CASSLGGSGVQPQHF. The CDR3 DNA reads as TGTGCCAGCAGCTTGGGAGGGTCCGGGGTTCAGCCCCAGCATTTT.

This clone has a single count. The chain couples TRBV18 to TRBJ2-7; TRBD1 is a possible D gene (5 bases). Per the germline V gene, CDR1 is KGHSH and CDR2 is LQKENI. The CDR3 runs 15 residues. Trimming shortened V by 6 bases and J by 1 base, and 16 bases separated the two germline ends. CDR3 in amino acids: CASSLERQSSYEQYF. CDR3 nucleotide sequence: TGTGCCAGCTCGCTCGAACGACAGAGTTCCTACGAGCAGTACTTC.

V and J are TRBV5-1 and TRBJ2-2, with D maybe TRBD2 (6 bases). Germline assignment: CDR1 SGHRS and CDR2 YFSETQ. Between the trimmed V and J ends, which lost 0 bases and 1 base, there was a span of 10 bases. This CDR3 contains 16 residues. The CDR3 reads CASSLGASVNTGELFF. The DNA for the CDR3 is TGCGCCAGCAGCTTGGGTGCTAGCGTGAACACCGGGGAGCTGTTTTTT.